The 16 T cell receptor beta chains presented below share a single source sample, sequenced in a study of blood T cell repertoires in COVID-19. Repertoires were generated with immunoSEQ multiplex PCR, while TCRdb's copy carries only in-frame clones and drops some. The sample records about 45,000 clones, over 70% being singletons. Source material: peripheral blood. All receptors come from a woman older than 75 with acute or convalescent COVID-19.

The rearrangement joins TRBV27 to TRBJ1-1; possible D gene TRBD1, 6 bases. This CDR3 has 15 residues. CDR1 and CDR2 (germline): MNHEY, SMNVEV (reference sequence). V was cut by 7 bases and J by 0 bases, with 15 bases left in between. The CDR3, as DNA: TGTGCCAGCACCAAAGGGGGGGCGATGAACACTGAAGCTTTCTTT. This translates into CASTKGGAMNTEAFF.

This clone has more than one count but fewer than ten. The chain has TRBV2 and TRBJ1-5; 9 nucleotides align to TRBD1. The V gene end was trimmed by 6 bases and the J gene end by 7 bases; junction bases not matched to a gene: 10. Germline lookup yields CDR1 SNHLY and CDR2 FYNNEI. This CDR3 is 15 amino acids long. The CDR3 nucleotides are TGTGCCAGCAGCCCTAGGACAGGGGATGACCAGCCCCAGCATTTT. This encodes CASSPRTGDDQPQHF.

The V gene is TRBV30, the J gene TRBJ1-1; D ambiguous. Germline-derived CDR1 and CDR2 are GTSNPN and SVGIG (reference sequence). CDR3 length equals 15 residues. Trimming removed 2 bases at V and 0 bases at J, with 13 bases between. The CDR3 is CAWSYGVRMNTEAFF. For the CDR3, the DNA is TGTGCCTGGAGTTATGGTGTCAGGATGAACACTGAAGCTTTCTTT.

The CDR3 DNA reads TGTGCCATCAGGAGCGGGACAGGTTCCTACGAGCAGTACTTC. It codes for CAIRSGTGSYEQYF. This sequence joins TRBV10-3 and TRBJ2-7, with D perhaps matching TRBD1 (8 bases). This CDR3 region has 14 residues. Trimming removed 6 bases from V and 1 base from J, with 13 bases in between. From germline, CDR1 is ENHRY and CDR2 SYGVKD.

The CDR3 DNA reads TGTGCCAGCAGCCAACAGCGGGGGGGCTCCTACAATGAGCAGTTCTTC. Translation gives CASSQQRGGSYNEQFF. This chain joins TRBV3-1 (or the pseudogene TRBV3-2) and TRBJ2-1, with TRBD2 matching 10 bases. The CDR3 extends over 16 amino acids. The junction had 1 base not matched to a gene; V was cut back by 2 bases and J by 0 bases. Germline values: CDR1 LGHDT, CDR2 YNNKEL (reference sequence).

V is TRBV19 and J is TRBJ1-2, with 11 positions matching TRBD1. Germline-derived CDR1 and CDR2 are LNHDA and SQIVND (reference sequence). There are 15 residues in the CDR3. The junction had 8 bases not matched to a gene; V was cut back by 9 bases and J by 2 bases. CDR3 sequence: CASRTGGPGNYGYTF. CDR3 DNA: TGTGCCAGCAGGACAGGGGGCCCTGGGAACTATGGCTACACCTTC.

The table lists this clone with a few counts. The rearrangement uses TRBV5-1 and TRBJ2-5, with 12 bases identical to TRBD2. Germline V gives CDR1 SGHRS, CDR2 YFSETQ. CDR3 length: 17 amino acids. With 4 bases clipped from V and 0 bases from J, the junction kept 7 bases outside the gene matches. The CDR3 protein is CASSPQTSGGYQETQYF. CDR3 nucleotides: TGCGCCAGCAGCCCCCAGACTAGCGGGGGATACCAAGAGACCCAGTACTTC.

A few counts support this clone. This chain joins TRBV4-1 and TRBJ1-6; D not resolved. The germline CDR1 and CDR2 sequences are MGHRA and YSYEKL. CDR3 length equals 17 residues. Trimming stripped 4 bases from V and 0 bases from J, with 13 bases between. The CDR3 loop reads CASSRSLISSYNSPLHF. CDR3 sequence (DNA): TGCGCCAGCAGCCGCTCACTTATTTCCTCCTATAATTCACCCCTCCACTTT.

This clone came up once. The rearrangement links TRBV4-1 to TRBJ1-1, with 9 bases that match TRBD1. V trimming: 0 bases; J trimming: 2 bases; junction bases outside the gene matches: 10. From germline, CDR1 is MGHRA and CDR2 YSYEKL. This CDR3 has 18 amino acids. The CDR3 DNA sequence: TGCGCCAGCAGCCAAGAGACCGGGACAGGGATTGGTAACACTGAAGCTTTCTTT. Amino acids: CASSQETGTGIGNTEAFF.

The chain links TRBV9 to TRBJ1-4, with 8 bases identical to TRBD1. V gave up 0 bases and J gave up 8 bases; unmatched junction bases: 6. Germline CDR1 and CDR2: SGDLS and YYNGEE. The CDR3 has 15 amino acids. The CDR3, as DNA: TGTGCCAGCAGCGTAGTCGGGACAGGTGGAGAAAAACTGTTTTTT. Its translation: CASSVVGTGGEKLFF.

The rearrangement joins TRBV10-3 to TRBJ2-7; 7 nucleotides line up with TRBD2. The germline V gene encodes CDR1 ENHRY and CDR2 SYGVKD. The CDR3 length is 13 residues. The V gene end was trimmed by 4 bases and the J gene end by 6 bases; junction bases not matched to a gene: 6. This CDR3 reads CAISGGGQVEQYF. The CDR3 DNA follows: TGTGCCATCAGTGGGGGGGGTCAAGTCGAGCAGTACTTC.

The V gene is TRBV2, the J gene TRBJ1-6; TRBD1 might be the D (5 bases). The CDR3 covers 16 residues. V shed 3 bases and J shed 4 bases, with 13 bases lying between them. Germline lookup yields CDR1 SNHLY and CDR2 FYNNEI. This CDR3 reads CASSDKGNKYNSPLHF. DNA of the CDR3: TGTGCCAGCAGTGATAAGGGGAATAAATATAATTCACCCCTCCACTTT.

The gene calls are TRBV6-2 or TRBV6-3 and TRBJ1-1, with TRBD1 identical over 8 bases. The CDR3 totals 16 residues. V gave up 4 bases and J gave up 8 bases; unmatched junction bases: 15. Germline V gene sequence: CDR1 MNHEY, CDR2 SVGEGT. CDR3 amino acids: CASSSTVTGGGLEAFF. CDR3 bases: TGTGCCAGCAGTTCTACCGTTACAGGGGGGGGTTTGGAAGCTTTCTTT.

The V call is TRBV19, the J call TRBJ2-7; no definite D call. The germline V gene has CDR1 LNHDA and CDR2 SQIVND (reference sequence). The CDR3 has 11 amino acids. Trimming stripped 6 bases from V and 4 bases from J, with 7 bases between. CDR3 loop: CASRSEYEQYF. The CDR3 DNA is TGTGCCAGTAGGTCGGAGTACGAGCAGTACTTC.

This chain links TRBV15 with TRBJ1-2, with no clear D. Germline values: CDR1 LNHNV, CDR2 YYDKDF (reference sequence). V lost 0 bases, J lost 5 bases, and 10 bases lay in between. This CDR3 comprises 14 residues. CDR3 bases: TGTGCCACCAGCAGAGATCAGGCAGTTTATGGCTACACCTTC. As protein: CATSRDQAVYGYTF.

In DNA form, the CDR3 reads TGTGCCAGCAGCTATACCGGACAGGGACAGACCCAGTACTTC. This encodes CASSYTGQGQTQYF. This sequence joins TRBV6-5 and TRBJ2-5; the match to TRBD1 covers 8 bases. Germline-derived CDR1 and CDR2 are MNHEY and SVGAGI. The CDR3 covers 14 residues. V trimming: 6 bases; J trimming: 6 bases; junction bases outside the gene matches: 9.